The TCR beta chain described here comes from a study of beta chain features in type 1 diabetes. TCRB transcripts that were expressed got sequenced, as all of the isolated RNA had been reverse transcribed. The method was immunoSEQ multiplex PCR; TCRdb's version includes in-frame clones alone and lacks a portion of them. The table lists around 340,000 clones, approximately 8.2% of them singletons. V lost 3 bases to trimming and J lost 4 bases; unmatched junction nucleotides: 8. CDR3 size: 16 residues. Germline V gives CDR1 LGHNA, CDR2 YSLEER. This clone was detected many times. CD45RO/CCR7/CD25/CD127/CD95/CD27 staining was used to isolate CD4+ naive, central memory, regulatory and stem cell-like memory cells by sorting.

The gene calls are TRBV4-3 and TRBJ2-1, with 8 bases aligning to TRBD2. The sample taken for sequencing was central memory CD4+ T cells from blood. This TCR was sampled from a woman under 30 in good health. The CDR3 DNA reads TGCGCCAGCAGCCAGTCCCTAGCGGGTAATTACAATGAGCAGTTCTTC. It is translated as CASSQSLAGNYNEQFF.